This T cell receptor (beta chain) was captured in a study of post-analysis software for immune sequencing data (dated by TCRdb to between 2014 and 2017). In terms of the full investigation: Disease courses on record covered relapsing-remitting, secondary progressive and progressive-relapsing multiple sclerosis, though some patients had no subtype annotation. Patient repertoires were compared against over ten previously published healthy control repertoires from donors aged 6 to 25 years. A subset of samples was prepared in parallel using single-end sample barcoding, then pooled and co-amplified after Illumina adapter ligation.

Library preparation used PCR. The instrument was an Illumina HiSeq 2500. To reduce PCR and sequencing biases, unique molecular identifiers were built into the TCR beta cDNA libraries. Per 1 to 10 million input T cells, roughly 0.5 million cDNA molecules were obtained, such that each molecule approximated one T cell. Patient libraries were prepared and sequenced with the same protocol used for the earlier healthy control dataset. Samples belonging to the same batch were prepared together, multiplexed and sequenced on a shared HiSeq lane. The paper's data handling went like this. Raw barcoded reads were processed with MIGEC, discarding single-read molecular identifier groups before consensus assembly and CDR3 extraction. VDJtools was used for post-analysis of the clonotype tables, with diversity normalized by down-sampling every dataset to the smallest sample size. In repertoire overlap clustering, CDR3 amino acid sequences, but not nucleotide sequences, were matched to correct batch-related cross-sample contamination. Clones were called with MiXCR by TCRdb after fastp trimmed the public reads at Q25, and only in-frame beta chains were retained. Every distinct CDR3 protein forms one entry, paired with its most common genes and DNA. These V and J calls originate from TCRdb's pipeline instead of the authors' own analysis. Here the sample has about 540,000 distinct CDR3 sequences; around 31% occur a single time. 4.5% to 7.5% of the sample is in the top ten clones.

To demonstrate the VDJtools post-analysis software, TCR beta repertoires were profiled from the peripheral blood of 10 to 15 young patients with multiple sclerosis. The patients with multiple sclerosis were children and adolescents between about 6 and 17 years of age. V loses 4 bases of germline sequence and J loses 2 bases, and the interval between the two ends is 13 bases. Spanning cysteine to phenylalanine, the CDR3 consists of 15 amino acids. Only CDR3 DNA is held: 45 bases, read in frame from base 1. Looking up the germline V gene yields CDR1 SGHDT and CDR2 YYEEEE. Points on this clonotype: The antigen it recognizes is unknown. It has no much larger one-base neighbor in the sample; base qualities were not kept.

Findings and caveats that apply to the study as a whole: Several TRBV segments, including TRBV5-6, TRBV5-1 and TRBV20-1, were significantly more frequent in patients than controls. Direct clustering with F measure revealed strong co-clustering of samples prepared in the same batch, which led to a batch-effect correction. The control group was slightly older than the multiple sclerosis patient group. Multiple sclerosis patients had significantly lower normalized Chao1 diversity than controls, a result that suggests substantial peripheral T-cell clonal expansion.

The sequence was obtained from a girl younger than 18 with multiple sclerosis. The rearrangement combines TRBV5-6 with TRBJ1-5; perhaps TRBD1 is the D gene, with 6 bases matching. Sequencing used blood. This receptor has the CDR3 CASSRGGEGNQPQHF. The DNA reads TGTGCCAGCAGCCGAGGGGGGGAAGGCAATCAGCCCCAGCATTTT. Beyond the CDR3, the reference TRBV5-6 and TRBJ1-5 genes provide the residues; the full variable domain reads: DAGVTQSPTHLIKTRGQQVTLRCSPKSGHDTVSWYQQALGQGPQFIFQYYEEEERQRGNFPDRFSGHQFPNYSSELNVNALLLGDSALYLCASSRGGEGNQPQHFGDGTRLSIL.